One sample yielded the 28 T cell receptor beta chains listed below, sequenced in a study of blood T cell repertoires in COVID-19. Method: immunoSEQ multiplex PCR; TCRdb's copy keeps in-frame clones and lacks some. Of roughly 140,000 clones in the sample, 80% to 90% are singletons; the top ten hold around 8%. What was sequenced was peripheral blood. These receptors all come from a woman in her fifties or sixties with COVID-19, enrolled during active disease.

V usage is TRBV11-1 and J usage is TRBJ1-1, with D perhaps matching TRBD1 (6 bases). The CDR3 sequence is 15 residues long. The germline CDR1 and CDR2 sequences are SGHAT and FQDESV (reference sequence). V lost 2 bases and J 1 base, leaving 11 bases between the germline ends. This CDR3 is CASSLLAGENTEAFF. The CDR3 nucleotides read TGTGCCAGCAGCTTATTAGCAGGGGAGAACACTGAAGCTTTCTTT.

This clone was detected only a few times. This rearrangement joins TRBV4-1 to TRBJ2-7, with D hard to call. The V gene's germline CDR1 is MGHRA and CDR2 YSYEKL. V lost 0 bases, J lost 2 bases, and 8 bases lay in between. The CDR3 runs to 14 residues. The CDR3 DNA follows: TGCGCCAGCAGCCAAGACAGGAAGACCTACGAGCAGTACTTC. Its protein is CASSQDRKTYEQYF.

The CDR3 nucleotides read TGTGCCAGCAGTCCAAGGACAGGCAGGGGCTACACCTTC. Amino acid sequence: CASSPRTGRGYTF. The rearrangement joins TRBV6-5 to TRBJ1-2; 7 bases line up with TRBD1. The CDR3 consists of 13 residues. V lost 5 bases and J lost 8; bases outside the gene matches: 8. Germline V gene sequence: CDR1 MNHEY, CDR2 SVGAGI.

The chain is built from TRBV5-1 and TRBJ1-1; D unresolved. This CDR3 has 16 residues. The ends were cut back, 0 bases at V and 0 bases at J, with 12 bases in the middle. Germline V gene sequence: CDR1 SGHRS, CDR2 YFSETQ. DNA of the CDR3: TGCGCCAGCAGCTTGGCGCCAGGACTTATGAACACTGAAGCTTTCTTT. It is translated as CASSLAPGLMNTEAFF.

J is TRBJ1-2 and V is TRBV7-9; 7 nucleotides line up with TRBD1. Germline CDR1 SEHNR, CDR2 FQNEAQ (reference sequence). V shed 2 bases, J shed 6 bases, and the junction held 0 bases outside the gene matches. This CDR3 comprises 12 residues. CDR3 coding DNA: TGTGCCAGCAGCTTAACAGGGGATGGCTACACCTTC. This gives the protein CASSLTGDGYTF.

V usage is TRBV6-5 and J usage is TRBJ2-7, with TRBD1 as a possible D gene (6 bases). The V gene lost 6 bases and the J gene lost 3 bases, with 18 bases spanning the gap. CDR1 is MNHEY and CDR2 is SVGAGI in the germline V gene. The CDR3 length is 15 residues. CDR3 bases: TGTGCCAGCAGAGGCCTCGTCAGGGGTAACTACGAGCAGTACTTC. Amino acid sequence: CASRGLVRGNYEQYF.

This chain links TRBV10-3 with TRBJ1-2; 9 bases align to TRBD1. The CDR3 is 17 amino acids. Trimming took 2 bases from V and 1 from J; bases not matched to a gene: 8. The V gene's germline CDR1 is ENHRY and CDR2 SYGVKD. The chain's CDR3 is CAISETRKGQGNYGYTF. In DNA form, the CDR3 reads TGTGCCATCAGTGAGACCCGAAAGGGACAGGGTAACTATGGCTACACCTTC.

This clone came up once. The V call is TRBV6-5, the J call TRBJ1-2; 10 bases match TRBD1. Germline values: CDR1 MNHEY, CDR2 SVGAGI. CDR3 size: 13 residues. V shed 3 bases, J shed 7 bases, and the junction held 2 bases outside the gene matches. The CDR3 loop is CASSYRDRGGYTF. The CDR3 nucleotides are TGTGCCAGCAGTTATCGGGACAGGGGTGGCTACACCTTC.

The chain uses TRBV4-2 and TRBJ1-5; D gene uncertain. Per germline, CDR1 LGHNA and CDR2 YNFKEQ. The CDR3 is made up of 16 amino acids. The V end lost 1 base, the J end lost 5 bases, and 15 bases lay between the germline ends. CDR3 coding DNA: TGTGCCAGCAGCCAAGGGGAGGAAGGGTTGGATCAGCCCCAGCATTTT. It encodes CASSQGEEGLDQPQHF.

The rearrangement links TRBV24-1 to TRBJ1-1; no definite D call. This CDR3 is built from 12 residues. Germline assignment: CDR1 KGHDR and CDR2 SFDVKD. V shed 5 bases and J shed 1 base, with 4 bases lying between them. DNA for the CDR3: TGTGCCACCAGTGGGAGGAACACTGAAGCTTTCTTT. Encoded protein: CATSGRNTEAFF.

This clone was observed a single time. This chain joins TRBV25-1 and TRBJ1-6, with D possibly matching TRBD1 (6 bases). Trimming shortened V by 5 bases and J by 14 bases, and 22 bases separated the two germline ends. CDR1 is MGHDK, CDR2 SYGVNS, per germline. The CDR3 extends over 15 amino acids. CDR3 protein: CASSSLTETRGSLHF. For the CDR3, the DNA is TGTGCCAGCAGTTCCCTGACCGAAACCAGGGGTTCCCTCCACTTT. Complete variable domain (other parts from reference TRBV25-1 and TRBJ1-6): EADIYQTPRYLVIGTGKKITLECSQTMGHDKMYWYQQDPGMELHLIHYSYGVNSTEKGDLSSESTVSRIRTEHFPLTLESARPSHTSQYLCASSSLTETRGSLHFGNGTRLTVT.

The rearrangement links TRBV7-2 to TRBJ1-6; D is unclear. Germline V gives CDR1 SGHTA, CDR2 FQGNSA. Trimming shortened V by 0 bases and J by 8 bases, and 2 bases separated the two germline ends. The CDR3 has 12 residues. DNA of the CDR3: TGTGCCAGCAGCTTAGCCTATTCACCCCTCCACTTT. Its protein is CASSLAYSPLHF.

This clone came up once. The chain links TRBV20-1 to TRBJ2-7; 11 bases fit TRBD2. The V gene's germline CDR1 is DFQATT and CDR2 SNEGSKA (reference sequence). The CDR3 runs 14 residues. V was pared by 3 bases and J by 6 bases, with 7 bases of the junction left unmatched. In DNA, the CDR3 is TGCAGTGCTAGTATACTAGCGGGGGATGGCGAGCAGTACTTC. The encoded protein is CSASILAGDGEQYF.

The chain recombines TRBV9 with TRBJ1-4; 9 positions agree with TRBD1. CDR1 is SGDLS and CDR2 is YYNGEE in the germline V gene. V lost 0 bases, J lost 7 bases, and 4 bases stayed unmatched. The CDR3 sequence is 15 residues long. As DNA, the CDR3 is TGTGCCAGCAGCGTAGGGACAGGGGAAGGTGAAAAACTGTTTTTT. Translated: CASSVGTGEGEKLFF. Filled out from reference TRBV9 and TRBJ1-4, the complete variable domain reads DSGVTQTPKHLITATGQRVTLRCSPRSGDLSVYWYQQSLDQGLQFLIQYYNGEERAKGNILERFSAQQFPDLHSELNLSSLELGDSALYFCASSVGTGEGEKLFFGSGTQLSVL.

This chain connects TRBV9 to TRBJ2-3; TRBD2 matches at 10 bases. Germline V lookup: CDR1 SGDLS, CDR2 YYNGEE. There are 15 residues in the CDR3. The J segment lost 1 base and the V segment lost 4 bases, leaving 3 bases of the junction unmatched. CDR3 protein: CASSLLAGGTDTQYF. CDR3 nucleotides: TGTGCCAGCAGCCTCCTAGCGGGGGGCACAGATACGCAGTATTTT.

The V call is TRBV27, the J call TRBJ2-5, with unresolved D. Germline V CDR1 and CDR2: MNHEY, SMNVEV (reference sequence). The length of the CDR3 is 12 residues. V was trimmed by 6 bases and J by 4 bases, leaving 9 bases between them. The CDR3 reads CASSFRGETQYF. The CDR3 nucleotides are TGTGCCAGCAGCTTCCGAGGAGAGACCCAGTACTTC.

The rearrangement joins TRBV4-3 to TRBJ2-5, with D maybe TRBD2 (7 bases). V was shortened by 5 bases and J by 5 bases, with 12 bases between the two germline ends. This CDR3 is 13 amino acids long. The germline gives CDR1 LGHNA, CDR2 YSLEER. CDR3 nucleotides: TGCGCCAGCAGCGGGGGGGCCGGTGAGACCCAGTACTTC. It encodes CASSGGAGETQYF.

The CDR3 spells CASSETSLEQFF. CDR3 in DNA: TGTGCCAGCAGCGAAACTAGTCTTGAGCAGTTCTTC. The gene calls are TRBV7-3 and TRBJ2-1; perhaps TRBD2 as D (5 bases). The CDR3 is made up of 12 amino acids. Per the germline V gene, CDR1 is SGHTA and CDR2 is FQGTGA. V gave up 5 bases and J gave up 9 bases, with 11 bases separating them. Complete variable domain (other parts from reference TRBV7-3 and TRBJ2-1): GAGVSQTPSNKVTEKGKYVELRCDPISGHTALYWYRQSLGQGPEFLIYFQGTGAADDSGLPNDRFFAVRPEGSVSTLKIQRTERGDSAVYLCASSETSLEQFFGPGTRLTVL.

This chain joins TRBV6-5 and TRBJ1-2, with 7 bases matching TRBD1. The germline V gene has CDR1 MNHEY and CDR2 SVGAGI. V trimming: 6 bases; J trimming: 3 bases; junction bases outside the gene matches: 10. CDR3 length: 15 amino acids. The CDR3 nucleotides are TGTGCCAGCAGAAGTACCAGGGGGTCGGACTATGGCTACACCTTC. As protein: CASRSTRGSDYGYTF.

The CDR3 coding sequence is TGTGCCAGCAGGCAACTAGCGGGGGGCGAGCAGTACTTC. It codes for CASRQLAGGEQYF. The chain employs TRBV12-3 or TRBV12-4 and TRBJ2-7, with TRBD2 matching 12 bases. With V trimmed by 6 bases and J by 6 bases, 3 bases remained unmatched. This CDR3 region has 13 residues.

The chain recombines TRBV9 with TRBJ2-1; D gene uncertain. The length of the CDR3 is 13 residues. CDR1 and CDR2 (germline): SGDLS, YYNGEE. V lost 4 bases and J lost 9, with 14 bases in between. The DNA for the CDR3 is TGTGCCAGCAGCCCCCTGCGCCGGTCTGAGCAGTTCTTC. This codes for CASSPLRRSEQFF.

The sample holds one count of this clone. The chain combines TRBV6-4 with TRBJ2-2, with 8 positions matching TRBD2. Germline V lookup: CDR1 MRHNA, CDR2 SNTAGT. This CDR3 comprises 15 residues. V lost 7 bases to trimming and J lost 1 base; unmatched junction nucleotides: 5. The CDR3: CASTPGLENTGELFF. In nucleotides, the CDR3 is TGTGCCAGCACCCCGGGACTAGAGAACACCGGGGAGCTGTTTTTT.

The V and J genes are TRBV30 and TRBJ2-1; TRBD2 matches at 9 bases. The germline V gene encodes CDR1 GTSNPN and CDR2 SVGIG (reference sequence). This CDR3 region has 15 residues. The J segment lost 2 bases and the V segment lost 0 bases, leaving 2 bases of the junction unmatched. CDR3 region: CAWSVGGGAYNEQFF. In DNA, the CDR3 is TGTGCCTGGAGTGTTGGCGGGGGGGCCTACAATGAGCAGTTCTTC.

The CDR3 DNA is TGTGCCAGCAGTTACTCAAACAGGGTCTACGAGCAGTACTTC. This codes for CASSYSNRVYEQYF. The chain is built from TRBV6-5 and TRBJ2-7; D is possibly TRBD1 (6 bases). V was pared by 0 bases and J by 3 bases, with 9 bases between. The CDR3 consists of 14 residues. The germline V gene encodes CDR1 MNHEY and CDR2 SVGAGI.

This chain connects TRBV10-2 to TRBJ2-7, with 11 bases matching TRBD2. The length of the CDR3 is 14 residues. Germline CDR1 WSHSY, CDR2 SAAADI. Trimming at V came to 6 bases and at J to 5 bases, leaving 6 bases not matched to a gene. The CDR3 loop reads CASRTSGAEDEQYF. CDR3 in DNA: TGCGCCAGCAGGACTAGCGGGGCCGAGGACGAGCAGTACTTC.

The CDR3, as DNA: TGTGCCAGCAGCCCATGGACAGGGTACAGCAATCAGCCCCAGCATTTT. This sequence encodes CASSPWTGYSNQPQHF. This chain connects TRBV7-6 to TRBJ1-5; 8 bases are shared with TRBD1. The germline gives CDR1 SGHVS, CDR2 FNYEAQ. The CDR3 runs 16 residues. Losses at the gene ends were 5 bases for V and 1 base for J; bases not matched to a gene: 7.

The J gene is TRBJ2-5, the V gene TRBV6-5, with D tentatively TRBD1 (6 bases). Germline assignment: CDR1 MNHEY and CDR2 SVGAGI. The CDR3 totals 14 residues. V was cut by 7 bases and J by 2 bases, with 14 bases left in between. The CDR3 here is CASTPIQGQETQYF. The CDR3 nucleotides read TGTGCCAGCACCCCCATACAGGGACAAGAGACCCAGTACTTC.

This rearrangement joins TRBV19 to TRBJ1-2; 8 nucleotides align to TRBD1. Germline trimming cut 7 bases from V and 4 bases from J; bases unmatched to any gene: 8. Germline assignment: CDR1 LNHDA and CDR2 SQIVND (reference sequence). The CDR3 runs to 14 residues. The CDR3 loop reads CASTQIGTGYGYTF. CDR3 DNA sequence: TGTGCCAGTACCCAGATTGGGACAGGCTATGGCTACACCTTC.